This is a list of T cell receptor beta chains from one sample in a study of human T cells and chemical hapten exposure. One entry per CDR3 protein, called by TCRdb with MiXCR from the RACE reads. The data hold tens of thousands of distinct CDR3 sequences, with roughly 7.6% observed a single time. This sample comprised whole blood, obtained in connection with sensitization to the hapten diphenylcyclopropenone (DPC). These receptor sequences come from a woman in her forties or fifties with alopecia areata. Some clones in this sample may be carry-over from other donors' samples. CDR3s include the opening cysteine and the closing phenylalanine or tryptophan. The D gene is left open where the match is weak. The size of a clone is reported for some rows only, either as once, few or many, or as a class for expanded clones.

-	TRBV5-6	TRBJ2-1	TRBD2	TGTGCCAGCAGCTTGGCCAAGACTAGCGGGAGGTCCAATGAGCAGTTCTTC	CASSLAKTSGRSNEQFF
few	TRBV5-4	TRBJ2-3	-	TGTGCCAGCAGCTTGGCGGTTGGTGTGACACAAGGAGCAGATACGCAGTATTTT	CASSLAVGVTQGADTQYF
few	TRBV3-1	TRBJ1-1	TRBD1	TGTGCCAGCAGCCGTCTCCTAGGGGGCCTCACTGAAGCTTTCTTT	CASSRLLGGLTEAFF
few	TRBV19	TRBJ2-5	-	TGTGCCAGTAGTATACGTGGGATCAGAGAGACCCAGTACTTC	CASSIRGIRETQYF
few	TRBV7-6	TRBJ1-5	-	TGTGCCAGCAGCCCGGCGGGGGGGTTAAGCAATCAGCCCCAGCATTTT	CASSPAGGLSNQPQHF
few	TRBV29-1	TRBJ2-7	TRBD2	TGCAGCGCCGAGACTAGCGGGGCCTCTCAGCAGTACTTC	CSAETSGASQQYF
many	TRBV4-3	TRBJ2-1	TRBD2	TGCGCCAGCAGCCAAGACAGTTTGAGCGGGGCTTACAATGAGCAGTTCTTC	CASSQDSLSGAYNEQFF
many	TRBV5-4	TRBJ2-1	-	TGTGCCAGCAGCTTTGGGTACTACAATGAGCAGTTCTTC	CASSFGYYNEQFF
many	TRBV6-5	TRBJ2-6	-	TGTGCCAGCAGTCCGGACAGAAGGAGCTCTGGGGCCAACGTCCTGACTTTC	CASSPDRRSSGANVLTF
many	TRBV7-2	TRBJ2-3	-	TGTGCCAGCACCCTTTTGCGATCAAGCACAGATACGCAGTATTTT	CASTLLRSSTDTQYF